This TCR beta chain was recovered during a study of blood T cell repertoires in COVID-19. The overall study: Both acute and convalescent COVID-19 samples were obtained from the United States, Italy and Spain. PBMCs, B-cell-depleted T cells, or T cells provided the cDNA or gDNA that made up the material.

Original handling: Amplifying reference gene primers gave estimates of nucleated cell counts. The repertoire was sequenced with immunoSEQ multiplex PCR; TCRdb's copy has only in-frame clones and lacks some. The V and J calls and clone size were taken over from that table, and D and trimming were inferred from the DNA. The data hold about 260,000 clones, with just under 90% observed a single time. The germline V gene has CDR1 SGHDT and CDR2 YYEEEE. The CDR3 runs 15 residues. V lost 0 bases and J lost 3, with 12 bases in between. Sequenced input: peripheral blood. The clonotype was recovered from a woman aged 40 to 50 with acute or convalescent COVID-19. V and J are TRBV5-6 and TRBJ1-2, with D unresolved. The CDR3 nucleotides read TGTGCCAGCAGCTTGGGGGAGATGTCTGACTATGGCTACACCTTC. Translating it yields CASSLGEMSDYGYTF.